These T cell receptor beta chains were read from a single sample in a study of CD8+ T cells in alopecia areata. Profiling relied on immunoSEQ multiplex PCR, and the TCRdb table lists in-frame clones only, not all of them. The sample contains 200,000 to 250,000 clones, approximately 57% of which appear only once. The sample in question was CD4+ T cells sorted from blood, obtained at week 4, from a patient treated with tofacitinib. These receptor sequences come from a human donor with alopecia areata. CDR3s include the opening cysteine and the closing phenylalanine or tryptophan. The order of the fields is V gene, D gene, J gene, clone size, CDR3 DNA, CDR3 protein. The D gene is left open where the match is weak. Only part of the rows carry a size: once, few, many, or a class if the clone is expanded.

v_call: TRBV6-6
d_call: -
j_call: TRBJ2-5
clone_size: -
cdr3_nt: TGTGCCAGCAGTTACTCGACCGAGACCCAGTACTTC
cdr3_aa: CASSYSTETQYF

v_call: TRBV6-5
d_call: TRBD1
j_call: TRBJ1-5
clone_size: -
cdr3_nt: TGTGCCAGCAGTCGGGACAGGACTAATCAGCCCCAGCATTTT
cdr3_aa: CASSRDRTNQPQHF

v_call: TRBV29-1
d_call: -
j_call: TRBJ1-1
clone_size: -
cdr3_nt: TGCAGCGTTAGCGGGCTCGGGTATACTGAAGCTTTCTTT
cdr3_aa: CSVSGLGYTEAFF

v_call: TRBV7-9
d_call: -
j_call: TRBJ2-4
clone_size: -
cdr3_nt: TGTGCCAGCAGCTTAGCGGGGGCGTCGGACATTCAGTACTTC
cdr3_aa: CASSLAGASDIQYF

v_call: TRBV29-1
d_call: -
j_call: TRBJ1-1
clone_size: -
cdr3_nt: TGCAGCGTTGAAGTCGAGGCGGGGGGAAAAGCTTTCTTT
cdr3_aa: CSVEVEAGGKAFF

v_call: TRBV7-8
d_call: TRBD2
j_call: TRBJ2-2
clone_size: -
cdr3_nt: TGTGCCAGCAGCTTAGTGCGGGGGGGCACCGGGGAGCTGTTTTTT
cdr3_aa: CASSLVRGGTGELFF

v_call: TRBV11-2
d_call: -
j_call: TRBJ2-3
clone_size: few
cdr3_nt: TGTGCCAGCAACGGTTTTGGGCCCACGGATACGCAGTATTTT
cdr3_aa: CASNGFGPTDTQYF

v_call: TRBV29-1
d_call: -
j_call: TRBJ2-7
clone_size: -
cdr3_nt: TGCAGCGTTGGAGGGACACCCTCCTCCTACGAGCAGTACTTC
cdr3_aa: CSVGGTPSSYEQYF

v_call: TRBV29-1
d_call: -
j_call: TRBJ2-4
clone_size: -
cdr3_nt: TGCAGCGCCACCACGCAGCAGGGAGTGTACATTCAGTACTTC
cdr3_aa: CSATTQQGVYIQYF

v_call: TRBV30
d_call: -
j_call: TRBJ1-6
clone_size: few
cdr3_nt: TGTGCCTGGAGTTCGTTGGGGGGCACCTATAATTCACCCCTCCACTTT
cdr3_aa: CAWSSLGGTYNSPLHF

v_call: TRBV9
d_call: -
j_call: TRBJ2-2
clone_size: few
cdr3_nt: TGTGCCAGCAAGGCGCCCGCCGGGGAGCTGTTTTTT
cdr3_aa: CASKAPAGELFF

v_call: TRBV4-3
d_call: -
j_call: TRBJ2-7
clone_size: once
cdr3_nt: TGCGCCAGCAGCCCAACGAGGACGGACCTCTACGAGCAGTACTTC
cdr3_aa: CASSPTRTDLYEQYF

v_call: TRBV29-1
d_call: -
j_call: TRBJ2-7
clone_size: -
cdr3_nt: TGCAGTTCGGTTGGCTCCTACGAGCAGTACTTC
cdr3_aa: CSSVGSYEQYF

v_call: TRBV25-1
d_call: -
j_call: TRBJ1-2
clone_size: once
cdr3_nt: TGTGCCAGCAGTGATAGGGCAGGCTACACCTTC
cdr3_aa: CASSDRAGYTF

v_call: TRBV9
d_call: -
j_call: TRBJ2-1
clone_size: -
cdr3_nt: TGTGCCAGCAGCGTAGAAGTAGGGACTCCCATGAGGTGTGAGCAGTTCTTC
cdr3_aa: CASSVEVGTPMRCEQFF

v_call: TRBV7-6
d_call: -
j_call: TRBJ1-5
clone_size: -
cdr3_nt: TGTGCCAGCAGCTTAGAAGAGGGGTGGAATCAGCCCCAGCATTTT
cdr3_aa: CASSLEEGWNQPQHF

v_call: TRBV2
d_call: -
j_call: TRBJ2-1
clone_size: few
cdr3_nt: TGTGCCAGCACACTAGGGTCTTACAATGAGCAGTTCTTC
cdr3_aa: CASTLGSYNEQFF

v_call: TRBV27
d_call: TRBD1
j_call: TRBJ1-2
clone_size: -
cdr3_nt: TGTGCCAGCAGACGAACAGGGGGGGATGGCTACACCTTC
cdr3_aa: CASRRTGGDGYTF

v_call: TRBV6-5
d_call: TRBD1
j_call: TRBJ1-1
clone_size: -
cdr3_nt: TGTGCCAGCAGCCGAAGGGACAGGGTGAACACTGAAGCTTTCTTT
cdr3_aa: CASSRRDRVNTEAFF

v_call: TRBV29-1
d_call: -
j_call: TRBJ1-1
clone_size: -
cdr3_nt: TGCAGCGTTGTCCGGTCTGCGAACACTGAAGCTTTCTTT
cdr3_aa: CSVVRSANTEAFF

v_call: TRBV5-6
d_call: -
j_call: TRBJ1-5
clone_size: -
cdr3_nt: TGTGCCAGCAGCTGGGGACCGGGAGGCCAGCCCCAGCATTTT
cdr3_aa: CASSWGPGGQPQHF

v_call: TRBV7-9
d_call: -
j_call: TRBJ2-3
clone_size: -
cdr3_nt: TGTGCCAGCAGCCCCCCTATGACCGGCTTTAAAACAGATACGCAGTATTTT
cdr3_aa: CASSPPMTGFKTDTQYF

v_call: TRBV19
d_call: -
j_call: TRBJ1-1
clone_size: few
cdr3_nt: TGTGCCAGTAGTATTTCAAAGGGACCGGGAGCTTTCTTT
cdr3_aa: CASSISKGPGAFF

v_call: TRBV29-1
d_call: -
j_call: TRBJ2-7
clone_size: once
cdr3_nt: TGCAGCGTTGAATCTACGGGGCGGAACTCTATCTTC
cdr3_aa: CSVESTGRNSIF

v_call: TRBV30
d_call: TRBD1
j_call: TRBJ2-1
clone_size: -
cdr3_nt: TGTGCCTGGAGTGTAAATTTCCGAGGGGGCAAGCAGTTCTTC
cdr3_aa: CAWSVNFRGGKQFF

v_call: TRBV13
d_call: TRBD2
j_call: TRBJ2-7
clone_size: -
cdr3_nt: TGTGCCAGCAGCCCCGGACTAGTTTCATCTAAGGTAATCTACGAGCAGTACTTC
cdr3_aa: CASSPGLVSSKVIYEQYF

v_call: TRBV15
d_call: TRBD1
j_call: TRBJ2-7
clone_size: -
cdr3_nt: TGTGCCACCAGCAGGGAACAGGGGACCTACGAGCAGTACTTC
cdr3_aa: CATSREQGTYEQYF

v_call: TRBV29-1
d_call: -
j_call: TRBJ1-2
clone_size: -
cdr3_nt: TGCAGCGTGAAGACAGGAACGATCTATGGCTACACCTTC
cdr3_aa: CSVKTGTIYGYTF

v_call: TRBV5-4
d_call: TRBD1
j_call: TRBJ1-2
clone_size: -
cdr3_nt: TGTGCCAGCAGCCTCACCGGGACAGGGGTTGGCTACACCTTC
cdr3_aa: CASSLTGTGVGYTF

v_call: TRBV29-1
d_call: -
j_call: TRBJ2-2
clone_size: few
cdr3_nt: TGCAGCGGGTTCCAGGGAACCGGGGAGCTGTTTTTT
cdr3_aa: CSGFQGTGELFF

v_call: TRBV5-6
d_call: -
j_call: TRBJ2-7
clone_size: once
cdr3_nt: TGTGCCAGCAGCTTGATGCAGGGCAGATCCTACGAGCAGTACTTC
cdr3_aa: CASSLMQGRSYEQYF

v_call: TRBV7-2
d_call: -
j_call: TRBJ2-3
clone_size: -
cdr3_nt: TGTGCCAGCAGCTTAGCGGGGGGGACAGGCACAGATACGCAGTATTTT
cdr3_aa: CASSLAGGTGTDTQYF

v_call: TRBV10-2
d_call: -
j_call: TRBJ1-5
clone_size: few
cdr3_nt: TGCGCCAGCAGTGGGGCAGGGGATCATAGGGGTCAGCCCCAGCATTTT
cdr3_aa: CASSGAGDHRGQPQHF

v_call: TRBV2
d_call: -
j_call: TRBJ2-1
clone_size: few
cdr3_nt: TGTGCCAGCAGTCGAAAAGATGAGCAGTTCTTC
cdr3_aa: CASSRKDEQFF

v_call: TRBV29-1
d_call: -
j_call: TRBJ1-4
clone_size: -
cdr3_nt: TGCAGCGTGTACAGCCGGACGGGGGCAGGTGAAAAACTGTTTTTT
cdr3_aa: CSVYSRTGAGEKLFF

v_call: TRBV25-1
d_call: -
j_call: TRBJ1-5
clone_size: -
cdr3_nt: TGTGCCAGCAGTGAAGTTGGGGGCCGGCAGCCCCAGCATTTT
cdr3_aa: CASSEVGGRQPQHF

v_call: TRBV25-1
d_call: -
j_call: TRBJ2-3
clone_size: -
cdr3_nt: TGTGCCAGCAGTGAATTTGGGCCAGATACGCAGTATTTT
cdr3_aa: CASSEFGPDTQYF

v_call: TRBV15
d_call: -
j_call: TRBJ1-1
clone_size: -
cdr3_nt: TGTGCCACCAGCAGAGACCCGGGGACTGAAGCTTTCTTT
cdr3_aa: CATSRDPGTEAFF

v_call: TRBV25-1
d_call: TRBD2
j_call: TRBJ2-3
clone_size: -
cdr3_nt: TGTGCCAGCAGTGTGACTAGCGGGGGGGCCTTGCAGTATTTT
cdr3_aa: CASSVTSGGALQYF

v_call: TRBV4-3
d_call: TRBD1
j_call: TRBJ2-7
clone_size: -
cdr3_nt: TGCGCCAGCAGCCAAGTCCCCACAGGGGGCCACGAGCAGTACTTC
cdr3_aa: CASSQVPTGGHEQYF

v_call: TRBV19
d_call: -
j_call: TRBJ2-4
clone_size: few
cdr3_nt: TGTGCCAGTAGTCTAAGGTTTAGGGACATTCAGTACTTC
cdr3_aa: CASSLRFRDIQYF

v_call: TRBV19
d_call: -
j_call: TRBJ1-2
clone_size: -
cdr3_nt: TGTGCCAGTAGTATAGACACGGCCTATGGCTACACCTTC
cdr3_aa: CASSIDTAYGYTF

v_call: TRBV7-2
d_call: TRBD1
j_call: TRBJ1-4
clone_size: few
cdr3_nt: TGTGCCAGCAGTCCCGGGACAGGGACGCAAAAACTGTTTTTT
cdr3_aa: CASSPGTGTQKLFF

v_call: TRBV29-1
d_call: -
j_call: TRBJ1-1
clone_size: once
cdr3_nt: TGCAGCGTTCAACTGTCCACTGAAGCTTTCTTT
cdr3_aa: CSVQLSTEAFF

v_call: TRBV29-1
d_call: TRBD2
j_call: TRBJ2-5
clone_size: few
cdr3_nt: TGCAGCGCCCGACTAGCGGGAAAGACCCAGTACTTC
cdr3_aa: CSARLAGKTQYF